Included here is one T cell receptor beta chain sequence, with context. The antigen is unknown. The data were taken from a study of beta chain features in type 1 diabetes. Points from the study as a whole: Resolution of whether HLA type affects TCRB rearrangement was not achieved here. In type 1 diabetes patients, VDJ junctions had fewer insertions; deletions at these junctions were more frequent.

The CDR3 loop spans 16 amino acids. Per germline, CDR1 SGHRS and CDR2 YFSETQ. V dropped 4 bases and J dropped 5; count of bases not matched to a gene: 9. Every bit of the isolated RNA underwent reverse transcription, so sequencing read expressed TCRB transcripts. It was found that naive, central memory and regulatory T cell samples averaged about 3.4 million reads. Assay used: immunoSEQ multiplex PCR; TCRdb lists only in-frame clones, some missing. Of 160,000 or so clones in the sample, roughly 11% were seen once. Sequencing was performed on central memory CD4+ T cells from blood. The receptor was isolated from a man aged 18 to 30 in good health. The V call is TRBV5-1, the J call TRBJ2-3, with 11 bases fitting TRBD2. CDR3 amino acids: CASSPLETSGIDTQYF. The CDR3 DNA follows: TGCGCCAGCAGCCCCCTCGAGACTAGCGGGATAGATACGCAGTATTTT.